The present T cell receptor (beta chain) was sequenced within a study of molecular identifiers for immune sequencing clone quantification. MiXCR, run by TCRdb on the PCR reads, gives a single entry per CDR3 protein. The data show more than 450,000 distinct CDR3 sequences, roughly a fifth seen once. CDR1 and CDR2 (germline): MNHNS, SASEGT. CDR3 length: 14 amino acids. The ends were cut back, 1 base at V and 5 bases at J, with 11 bases in the middle. Sequenced sample: naive CD8+ T cells from blood, with Jurkat cell RNA spiked in. Documented subset: FACS-sorted CD8+CD4-CCR7+CD45RA+ naive T cells. The chain recombines TRBV6-1 with TRBJ2-5; no reliable D call. This sequence was found in a human donor in good health. Some libraries in this study had Jurkat cell RNA spiked in. CDR3 nucleotides: TGTGCCAGCAGTGAAGGTCAGGCGTGGGAGACCCAGTACTTC. Translated, it gives CASSEGQAWETQYF.